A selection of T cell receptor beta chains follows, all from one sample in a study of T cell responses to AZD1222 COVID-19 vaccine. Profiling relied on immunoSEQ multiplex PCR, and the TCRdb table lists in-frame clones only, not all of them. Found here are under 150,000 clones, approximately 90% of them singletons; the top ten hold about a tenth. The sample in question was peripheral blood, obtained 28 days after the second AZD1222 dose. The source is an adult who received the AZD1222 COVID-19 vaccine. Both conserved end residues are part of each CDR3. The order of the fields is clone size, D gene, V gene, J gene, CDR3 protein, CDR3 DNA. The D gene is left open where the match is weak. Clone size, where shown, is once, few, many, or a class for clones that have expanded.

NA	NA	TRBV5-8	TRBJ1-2	CASSLPGGRATYGYTF	TGTGCCAGCAGCTTGCCCGGTGGAAGGGCGACCTATGGCTACACCTTC
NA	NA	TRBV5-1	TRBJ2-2	CASSGPNTGELFF	TGCGCCAGCTCCGGGCCGAACACCGGGGAGCTGTTTTTT
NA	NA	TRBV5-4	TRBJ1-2	CASSLGYGYTF	TGTGCCAGCAGTCTAGGCTATGGCTACACCTTC
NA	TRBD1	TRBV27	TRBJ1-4	CASSLYSDRGDEKLFF	TGTGCCAGCAGTTTATATTCCGACAGGGGCGACGAAAAACTGTTTTTT
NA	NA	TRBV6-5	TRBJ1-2	CASSRTNYGYTF	TGTGCCAGCAGCAGAACTAACTATGGCTACACCTTC
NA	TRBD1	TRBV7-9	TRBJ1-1	CASSRWTGGTEAFF	TGTGCCAGCAGCCGCTGGACAGGGGGCACTGAAGCTTTCTTT
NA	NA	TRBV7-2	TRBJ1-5	CASSLEGGNQPQHF	TGTGCCAGCAGCTTAGAGGGGGGCAATCAGCCCCAGCATTTT
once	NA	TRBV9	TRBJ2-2	CASSVAAGSTGELFF	TGTGCCAGCAGCGTAGCAGCCGGGTCCACCGGGGAGCTGTTTTTT
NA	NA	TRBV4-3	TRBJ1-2	CASSQELDYGYTF	TGCGCCAGCAGCCAAGAACTGGACTATGGCTACACCTTC
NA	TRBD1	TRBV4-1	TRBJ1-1	CASSHGTGGAQTEAFF	TGCGCCAGCAGCCACGGGACAGGGGGCGCACAGACTGAAGCTTTCTTT
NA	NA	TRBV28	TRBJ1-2	CASSRWTGRYKTWGYTF	TGTGCCAGCAGTCGATGGACGGGCCGATACAAAACGTGGGGCTACACCTTC
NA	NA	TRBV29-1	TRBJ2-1	CSVVADEQFF	TGCAGCGTAGTAGCGGATGAGCAGTTCTTC
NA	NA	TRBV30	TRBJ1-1	CAWSVNGGTEAFF	TGTGCCTGGAGTGTAAATGGAGGGACTGAAGCTTTCTTT
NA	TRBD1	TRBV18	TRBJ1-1	CASSPESGGRTEAFF	TGTGCCAGCTCACCGGAATCAGGGGGCCGGACTGAAGCTTTCTTT
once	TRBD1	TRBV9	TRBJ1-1	CASSVGDRFPNTEAFF	TGTGCCAGCAGCGTAGGGGACAGGTTTCCGAACACTGAAGCTTTCTTT
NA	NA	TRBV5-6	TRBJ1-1	CASSLDLDTEAFF	TGTGCCAGCAGCTTGGACCTTGACACTGAAGCTTTCTTT
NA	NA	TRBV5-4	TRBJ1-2	CASSLALGGHYGYTF	TGTGCCAGCAGCTTGGCCCTCGGAGGCCACTATGGCTACACCTTC
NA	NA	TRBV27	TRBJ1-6	CASSLAMASSYNSPLHF	TGTGCCAGCAGTTTGGCCATGGCGAGCTCCTATAATTCACCCCTCCACTTT
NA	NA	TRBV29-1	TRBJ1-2	CSVESTYGYTF	TGCAGCGTTGAATCGACCTATGGCTACACCTTC
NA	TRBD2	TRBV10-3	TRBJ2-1	CASERGGAINEQFF	TGTGCCAGCGAACGCGGGGGGGCAATAAATGAGCAGTTCTTC
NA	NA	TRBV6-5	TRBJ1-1	CASCSGARYTEAFF	TGTGCCAGCTGCTCAGGGGCGCGATACACTGAAGCTTTCTTT
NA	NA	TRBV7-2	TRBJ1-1	CASSLSRPTEAFF	TGTGCCAGCAGCTTATCCCGCCCTACTGAAGCTTTCTTT
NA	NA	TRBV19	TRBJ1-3	CASSFRGGFGNTIYF	TGTGCCAGTAGTTTCAGGGGTGGGTTCGGAAACACCATATATTTT
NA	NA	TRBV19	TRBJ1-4	CASSWGRATNEKLFF	TGTGCCAGTAGTTGGGGGAGGGCAACTAATGAAAAACTGTTTTTT
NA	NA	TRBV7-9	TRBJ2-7	CASSLGGLLPTYEQYF	TGTGCCAGCAGCTTAGGGGGTCTTCTCCCAACCTACGAGCAGTACTTC
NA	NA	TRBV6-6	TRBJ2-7	CASNRRLSTYEQYF	TGTGCCAGCAATCGTAGGCTTTCCACCTACGAGCAGTACTTC
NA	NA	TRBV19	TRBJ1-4	CASSTLYEKLFF	TGTGCCAGTAGTACCCTCTACGAAAAACTGTTTTTT
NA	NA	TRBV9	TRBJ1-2	CASSVAPGRSYGYTF	TGTGCCAGCAGCGTAGCTCCAGGACGGTCTTATGGCTACACCTTC
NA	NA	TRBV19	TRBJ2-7	CASSWTASYEQYF	TGTGCCAGTAGCTGGACAGCTTCCTACGAGCAGTACTTC